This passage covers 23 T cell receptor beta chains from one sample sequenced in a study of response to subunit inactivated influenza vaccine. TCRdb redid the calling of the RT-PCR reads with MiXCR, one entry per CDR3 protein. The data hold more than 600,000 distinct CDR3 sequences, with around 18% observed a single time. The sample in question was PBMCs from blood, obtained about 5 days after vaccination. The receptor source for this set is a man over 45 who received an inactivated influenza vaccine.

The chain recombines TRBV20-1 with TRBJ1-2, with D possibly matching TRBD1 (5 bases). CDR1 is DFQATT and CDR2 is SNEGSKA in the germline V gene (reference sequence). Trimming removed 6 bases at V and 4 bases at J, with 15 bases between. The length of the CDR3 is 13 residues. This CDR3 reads CSAEPTGVYGYTF. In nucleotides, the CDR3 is TGCAGTGCGGAGCCCACGGGGGTCTATGGCTACACCTTC.

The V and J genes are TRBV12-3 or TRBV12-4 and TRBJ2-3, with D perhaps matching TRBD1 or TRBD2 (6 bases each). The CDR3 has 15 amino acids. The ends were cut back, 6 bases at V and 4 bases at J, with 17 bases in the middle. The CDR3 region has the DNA TGTGCCAGCAGCTGGGGGGCCACTTCTCCAGATACGCAGTATTTT. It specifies CASSWGATSPDTQYF.

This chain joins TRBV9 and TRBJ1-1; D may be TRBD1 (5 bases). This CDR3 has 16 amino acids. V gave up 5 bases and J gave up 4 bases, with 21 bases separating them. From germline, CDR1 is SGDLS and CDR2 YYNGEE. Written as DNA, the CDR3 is TGTGCCAGCAGTCTAGAGGGCCGTATCGGGGGCACTGAAGCTTTCTTT. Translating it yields CASSLEGRIGGTEAFF.

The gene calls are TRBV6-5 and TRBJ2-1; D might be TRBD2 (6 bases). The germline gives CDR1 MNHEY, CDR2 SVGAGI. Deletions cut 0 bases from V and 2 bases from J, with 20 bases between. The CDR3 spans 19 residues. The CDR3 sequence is CASSYSNLLGGTTYNEQFF. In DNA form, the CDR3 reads TGTGCCAGCAGTTACTCGAATTTGTTAGGCGGGACCACCTACAATGAGCAGTTCTTC.

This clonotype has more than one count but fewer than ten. In nucleotides, the CDR3 is TGTGCCAGCAGTGCCTCGGGACAGCTAGCCAAAAACATTCAGTACTTC. It codes for CASSASGQLAKNIQYF. The chain is built from TRBV6-1 and TRBJ2-4; 7 nucleotides match TRBD1. Germline V CDR1 and CDR2: MNHNS, SASEGT. The CDR3 length is 16 residues. J gave up 0 bases and V 4 bases, and 6 bases lay outside the gene matches.

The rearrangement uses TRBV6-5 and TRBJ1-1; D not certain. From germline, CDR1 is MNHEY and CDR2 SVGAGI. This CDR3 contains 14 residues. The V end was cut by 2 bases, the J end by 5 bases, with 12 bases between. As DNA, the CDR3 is TGTGCCAGCAGTTACAAGGGCAGGTCGACTGAAGCTTTCTTT. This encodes CASSYKGRSTEAFF.

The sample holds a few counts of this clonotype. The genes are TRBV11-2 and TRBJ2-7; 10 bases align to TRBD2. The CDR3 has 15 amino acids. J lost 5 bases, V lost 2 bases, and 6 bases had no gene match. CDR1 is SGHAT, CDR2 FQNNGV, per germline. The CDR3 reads CASSLIGTSDHEQYF. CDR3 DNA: TGTGCCAGCAGCTTAATCGGGACTAGCGACCACGAGCAGTACTTC.

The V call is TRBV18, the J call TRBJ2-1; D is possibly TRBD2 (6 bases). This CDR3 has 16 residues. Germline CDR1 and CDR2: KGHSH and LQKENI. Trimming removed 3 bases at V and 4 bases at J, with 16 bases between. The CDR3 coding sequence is TGTGCCAGCTCACCGCCGGCTAGCGCGAAGTACAATGAGCAGTTCTTC. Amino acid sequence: CASSPPASAKYNEQFF.

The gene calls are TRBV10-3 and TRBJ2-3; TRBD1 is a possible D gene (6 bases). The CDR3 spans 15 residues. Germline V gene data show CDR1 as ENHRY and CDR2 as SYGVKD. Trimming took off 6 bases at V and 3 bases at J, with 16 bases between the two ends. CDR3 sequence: CAIRKTGQRTDTQYF. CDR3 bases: TGTGCCATCAGGAAAACCGGACAGAGAACAGATACGCAGTATTTT.

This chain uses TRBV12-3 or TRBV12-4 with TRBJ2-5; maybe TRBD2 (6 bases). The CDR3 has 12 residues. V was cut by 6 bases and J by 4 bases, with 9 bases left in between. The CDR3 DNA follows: TGTGCCAGCAGGCGGGACTTAGAGACCCAGTACTTC. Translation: CASRRDLETQYF.

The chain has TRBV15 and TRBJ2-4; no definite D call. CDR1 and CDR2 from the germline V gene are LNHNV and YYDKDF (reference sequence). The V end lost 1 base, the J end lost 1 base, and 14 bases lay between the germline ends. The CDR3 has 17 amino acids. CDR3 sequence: CATSRVLQQSAKNIQYF. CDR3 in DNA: TGTGCCACCAGCAGAGTGCTTCAACAGTCCGCCAAAAACATTCAGTACTTC. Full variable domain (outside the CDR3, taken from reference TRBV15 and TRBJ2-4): DAMVIQNPRYQVTQFGKPVTLSCSQTLNHNVMYWYQQKSSQAPKLLFHYYDKDFNNEADTPDNFQSRRPNTSFCFLDIRSPGLGDTAMYLCATSRVLQQSAKNIQYFGAGTRLSVL.

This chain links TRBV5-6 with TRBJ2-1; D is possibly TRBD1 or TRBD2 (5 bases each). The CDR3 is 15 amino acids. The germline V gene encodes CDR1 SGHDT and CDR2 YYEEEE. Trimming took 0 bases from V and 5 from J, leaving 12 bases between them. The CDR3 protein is CASSLAQRGHNEQFF. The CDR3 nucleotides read TGTGCCAGCAGCTTGGCCCAACGGGGCCACAATGAGCAGTTCTTC.

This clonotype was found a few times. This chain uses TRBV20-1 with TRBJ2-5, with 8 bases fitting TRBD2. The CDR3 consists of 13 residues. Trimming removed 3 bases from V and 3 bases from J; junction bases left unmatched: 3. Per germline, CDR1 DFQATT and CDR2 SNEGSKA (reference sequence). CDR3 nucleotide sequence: TGCAGTGCTAGGGGACTAGAAAAAGAGACCCAGTACTTC. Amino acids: CSARGLEKETQYF.

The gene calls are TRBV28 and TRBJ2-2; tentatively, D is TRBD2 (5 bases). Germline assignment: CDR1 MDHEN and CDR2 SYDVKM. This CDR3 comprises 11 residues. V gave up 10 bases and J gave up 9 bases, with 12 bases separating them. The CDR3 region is CATRGRRELFF. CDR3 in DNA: TGTGCCACCCGGGGAAGGCGGGAGCTGTTTTTT.

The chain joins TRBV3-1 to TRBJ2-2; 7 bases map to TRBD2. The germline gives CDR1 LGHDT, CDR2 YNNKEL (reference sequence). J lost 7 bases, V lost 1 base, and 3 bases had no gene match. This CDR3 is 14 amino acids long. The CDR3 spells CASSQGGGLGELFF. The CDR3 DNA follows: TGTGCCAGCAGCCAAGGGGGAGGGCTCGGGGAGCTGTTTTTT.

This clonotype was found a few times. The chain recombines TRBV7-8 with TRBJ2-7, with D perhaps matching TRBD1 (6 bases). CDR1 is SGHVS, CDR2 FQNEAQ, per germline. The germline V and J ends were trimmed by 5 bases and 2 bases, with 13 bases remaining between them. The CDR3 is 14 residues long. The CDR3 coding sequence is TGTGCCAGCAGCAATACAGGGTTTGCCTACGAGCAGTACTTC. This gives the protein CASSNTGFAYEQYF.

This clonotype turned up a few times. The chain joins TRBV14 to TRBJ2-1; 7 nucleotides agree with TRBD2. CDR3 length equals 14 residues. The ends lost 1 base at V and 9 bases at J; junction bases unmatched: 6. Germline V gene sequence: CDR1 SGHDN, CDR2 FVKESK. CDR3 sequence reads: CASSQGGGVGEQFF. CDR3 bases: TGTGCCAGCAGCCAAGGGGGAGGGGTTGGTGAGCAGTTCTTC. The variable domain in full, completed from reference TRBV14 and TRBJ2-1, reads EAGVTQFPSHSVIEKGQTVTLRCDPISGHDNLYWYRRVMGKEIKFLLHFVKESKQDESGMPNNRFLAERTGGTYSTLKVQPAELEDSGVYFCASSQGGGVGEQFFGPGTRLTVL.

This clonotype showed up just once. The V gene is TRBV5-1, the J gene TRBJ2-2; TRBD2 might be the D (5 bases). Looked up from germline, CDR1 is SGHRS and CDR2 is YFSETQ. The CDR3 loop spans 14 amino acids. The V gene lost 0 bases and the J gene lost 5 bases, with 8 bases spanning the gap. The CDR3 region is CASSLGSETGELFF. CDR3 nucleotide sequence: TGCGCCAGCAGCTTGGGTAGCGAGACCGGGGAGCTGTTTTTT.

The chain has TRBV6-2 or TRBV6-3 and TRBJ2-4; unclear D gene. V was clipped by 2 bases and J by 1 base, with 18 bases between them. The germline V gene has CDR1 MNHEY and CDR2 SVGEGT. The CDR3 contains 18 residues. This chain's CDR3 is CASSYPTDPTEAKNIQYF. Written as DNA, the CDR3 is TGTGCCAGCAGTTACCCCACGGACCCAACCGAGGCCAAAAACATTCAGTACTTC.

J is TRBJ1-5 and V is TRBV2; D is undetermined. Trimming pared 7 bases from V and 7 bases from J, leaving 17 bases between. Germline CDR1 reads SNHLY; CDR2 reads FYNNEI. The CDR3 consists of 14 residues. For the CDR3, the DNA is TGTGCCAGCAACGGTGGAGGGAGGGAGCAGCCCCAGCATTTT. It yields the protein CASNGGGREQPQHF.

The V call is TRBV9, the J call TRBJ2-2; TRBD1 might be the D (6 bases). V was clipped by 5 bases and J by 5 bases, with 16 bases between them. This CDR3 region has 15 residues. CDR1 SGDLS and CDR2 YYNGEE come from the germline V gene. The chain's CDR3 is CASRALGAGTGELFF. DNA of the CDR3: TGTGCCAGCAGAGCCTTGGGGGCCGGAACCGGGGAGCTGTTTTTT.

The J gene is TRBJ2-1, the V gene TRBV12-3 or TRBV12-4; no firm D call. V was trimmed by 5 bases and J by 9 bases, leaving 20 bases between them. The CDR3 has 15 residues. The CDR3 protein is CASSQGQWGSAEQFF. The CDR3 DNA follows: TGTGCCAGCAGTCAAGGTCAGTGGGGTTCGGCTGAGCAGTTCTTC.

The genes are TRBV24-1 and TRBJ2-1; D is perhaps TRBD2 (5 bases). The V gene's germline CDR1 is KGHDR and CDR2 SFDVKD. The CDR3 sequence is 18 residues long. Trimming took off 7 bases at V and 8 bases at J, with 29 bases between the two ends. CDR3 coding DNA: TGTGCCACCAGCCCCAGCATTCGGAGGAGTGCTCTTGCTCATGAGCAGTTCTTC. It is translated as CATSPSIRRSALAHEQFF.